This is a list of T cell receptor beta chains from one sample in a study of cytomegalovirus exposure and HLA in healthy donors. Repertoires were generated with immunoSEQ multiplex PCR, while TCRdb's copy carries only in-frame clones and drops some. This sample carries roughly 200,000 clones, just over 75% of them seen once, and the ten largest clones take 1.5% to 2%. Sequencing was done on a sample of PBMCs. The receptors shown here come from a man aged 25 to 40 in good health and CMV-seronegative. CDR3s include the opening cysteine and the closing phenylalanine or tryptophan. The D gene is left open where the match is weak. Where a row states a size, it is once, few, many or the class of an expanded clone; other rows omit it.

clone size,V gene,D gene,CDR3 length,J gene,CDR3 DNA,CDR3 protein
NA,TRBV19,TRBD1,16,TRBJ2-5,TGTGCCAGTAGTATCTCAGGACAGGGGGCTCATGAGACCCAGTACTTC,CASSISGQGAHETQYF
NA,TRBV9,TRBD2,16,TRBJ2-3,TGTGCCAGCAGCGTAGGGACGGGACTACTTACAGATACGCAGTATTTT,CASSVGTGLLTDTQYF
NA,TRBV5-1,NA,15,TRBJ2-7,TGCGCCAGCAGCCCACGAGAGAGCATCTCCTACGAGCAGTACTTC,CASSPRESISYEQYF
NA,TRBV7-8,TRBD1,15,TRBJ1-2,TGTGCCAGCAGCGATGGGACAGGGGAGGGTTATGGCTACACCTTC,CASSDGTGEGYGYTF
NA,TRBV5-4,TRBD1,15,TRBJ2-4,TGTGCCAGCAGCTTTACAGGACAGGGGCAAAACATTCAGTACTTC,CASSFTGQGQNIQYF
NA,TRBV5-4,NA,15,TRBJ2-7,TGTGCCAGCAGCTTGGGTTCCAGGGCACCCTACGAGCAGTACTTC,CASSLGSRAPYEQYF
NA,TRBV5-1,NA,14,TRBJ1-6,TGCGCCAGCAGCTTTGGGCCTTCCAATTCACCCCTCCACTTT,CASSFGPSNSPLHF
NA,TRBV15,NA,16,TRBJ1-2,TGTGCCACCAGCAGAGAAAATTCCGGGACGGGAGGTGGCTACACCTTC,CATSRENSGTGGGYTF
few,TRBV6-6,NA,14,TRBJ1-5,TGTGCCAGCAGAACCACAGGGATTAATCAGCCCCAGCATTTT,CASRTTGINQPQHF
NA,TRBV7-3,NA,14,TRBJ2-2,TGTGCCAGCAGGTCAGACAGGTCCACCGGGGAGCTGTTTTTT,CASRSDRSTGELFF
NA,TRBV10-1,NA,13,TRBJ2-5,TGCGCCAGCAGTAGACAGGTTCAAGAGACCCAGTACTTC,CASSRQVQETQYF
NA,TRBV28,TRBD2,18,TRBJ2-3,TGTGCCAGCAGTCCAATGGGGACTAGCGGGGTTAGCACAGATACGCAGTATTTT,CASSPMGTSGVSTDTQYF
NA,TRBV4-1,TRBD2,17,TRBJ2-1,TGCGCCAGCAGCCAAGTTTCTAGCGGGATCTCCTACAATGAGCAGTTCTTC,CASSQVSSGISYNEQFF
NA,TRBV11-2,NA,10,TRBJ2-1,TGTGCCAGCAGCTCGGATGAGCAGTTCTTC,CASSSDEQFF
NA,TRBV7-3,TRBD2,17,TRBJ2-2,TGTGCCAGCAGCTTAAGGGGCGGGAGGCTCACCACCGGGGAGCTGTTTTTT,CASSLRGGRLTTGELFF
NA,TRBV18,NA,12,TRBJ1-1,TGTGCCAGCTCACCCACCCGGGGTGAAGCTTTCTTT,CASSPTRGEAFF
NA,TRBV19,TRBD2,17,TRBJ2-1,TGTGCCAGTAGTGCATCCGGGACTAGCTTCTCCTACAATGAGCAGTTCTTC,CASSASGTSFSYNEQFF
NA,TRBV27,TRBD2,10,TRBJ2-1,TGTGCCAGCGGACTAGCGGAGCAGTTCTTC,CASGLAEQFF
NA,TRBV30,NA,14,TRBJ2-4,TGTGCCTGGCCCCTGGACACCGCCCTGAACATTCAGTACTTC,CAWPLDTALNIQYF
NA,TRBV27,TRBD2,16,TRBJ2-7,TGTGCCAGCAGTTTATCGCTTCTAGCGGTAACCTACGAGCAGTACTTC,CASSLSLLAVTYEQYF
NA,TRBV11-3,TRBD2,14,TRBJ2-7,TGTGCCAGCAGCTTAGGGCCCAGCGGGAGCGAGCAGTACTTC,CASSLGPSGSEQYF
NA,TRBV28,TRBD1,14,TRBJ1-4,TGTGCCAGCAGAACCGGACAGGGTTACGAAAAACTGTTTTTT,CASRTGQGYEKLFF
NA,TRBV29-1,NA,14,TRBJ1-1,TGCAGCGTTGAAGTAAGGGGGGGCGGCACTGAAGCTTTCTTT,CSVEVRGGGTEAFF
NA,TRBV23-1,TRBD2,15,TRBJ2-7,TGCGCCAGCAGTCACTTGTGGCGGGGGACCCGTCAGCAGTACTTC,CASSHLWRGTRQQYF
NA,TRBV4-1,NA,16,TRBJ2-1,TGCGCCAGCAGCCCCTTGGCGGCCGCATCCTACAATGAGCAGTTCTTC,CASSPLAAASYNEQFF
NA,TRBV5-1,TRBD2,17,TRBJ2-1,TGCGCCAGCAGCTTTATGACTAGCGTTAGCTCCTACAATGAGCAGTTCTTC,CASSFMTSVSSYNEQFF
NA,TRBV7-3,NA,13,TRBJ2-7,TGTGCCAGCAGCCCCAGCCGTGACGGGGAGCAGTACTTC,CASSPSRDGEQYF
once,TRBV7-9,TRBD1,14,TRBJ1-1,TGTGCCAGCAGCCATGGACAGGGCGAGACTGAAGCTTTCTTT,CASSHGQGETEAFF
NA,TRBV7-2,TRBD2,18,TRBJ2-1,TGTGCCAGCAGCCCCCGCCTACTAGCGGGAGGCCCCTACAATGAGCAGTTCTTC,CASSPRLLAGGPYNEQFF
few,TRBV5-1,NA,16,TRBJ2-1,TGCGCCAGCAGCCCGGTTGAGGCGACCTCCTACAATGAGCAGTTCTTC,CASSPVEATSYNEQFF
NA,TRBV6-1,NA,12,TRBJ2-7,TGTGCCAGCGGTCCAGGGATCTACGAGCAGTACTTC,CASGPGIYEQYF
once,TRBV19,TRBD1,15,TRBJ1-5,TGTGCCAGTAGTACCGGGACAGCAAGCAATCAGCCCCAGCATTTT,CASSTGTASNQPQHF
NA,TRBV29-1,NA,13,TRBJ2-1,TGCAGCGTTACCACAGGTTCCTACAATGAGCAGTTCTTC,CSVTTGSYNEQFF
NA,TRBV5-1,TRBD1,15,TRBJ1-1,TGCGCCAGCAGCCCCGAGACAGGGGGGAACACTGAAGCTTTCTTT,CASSPETGGNTEAFF
once,TRBV5-4,NA,16,TRBJ2-3,TGTGCCAGCAGCAAACTAGCTTCCCTTAGCACAGATACGCAGTATTTT,CASSKLASLSTDTQYF
NA,TRBV6-5,TRBD2,15,TRBJ2-7,TGTGCCAGCAGTTACGGGGCGGGAGAGGCCTACGAGCAGTACTTC,CASSYGAGEAYEQYF
few,TRBV25-1,NA,13,TRBJ2-7,TGTGCCAGCAGTGGGGGAGGGGGCTACGAGCAGTACTTC,CASSGGGGYEQYF